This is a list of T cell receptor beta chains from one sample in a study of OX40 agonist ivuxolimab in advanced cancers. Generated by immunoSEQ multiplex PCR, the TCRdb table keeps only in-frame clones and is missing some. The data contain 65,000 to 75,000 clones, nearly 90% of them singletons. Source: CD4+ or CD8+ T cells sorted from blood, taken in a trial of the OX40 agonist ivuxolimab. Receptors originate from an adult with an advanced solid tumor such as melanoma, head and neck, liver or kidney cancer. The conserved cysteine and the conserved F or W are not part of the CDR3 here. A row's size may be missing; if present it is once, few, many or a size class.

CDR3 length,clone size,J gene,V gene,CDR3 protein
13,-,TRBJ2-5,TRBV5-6,ASSLVLAGQETQY
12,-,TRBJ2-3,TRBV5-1,ASSSTSGTDTQY
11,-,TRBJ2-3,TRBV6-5,ASRWREGDTQY
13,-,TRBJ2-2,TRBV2,ASSSGRVAPGELF
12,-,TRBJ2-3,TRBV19,ASSPAEASDTQY
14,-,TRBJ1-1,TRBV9,ASSPRPGQMNTEAF
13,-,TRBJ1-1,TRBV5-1,ASSLDGGSNTEAF
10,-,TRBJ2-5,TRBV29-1,SVRPNVETQY
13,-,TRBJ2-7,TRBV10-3,AISEGLAGVYEQY
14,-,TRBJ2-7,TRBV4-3,ASSRATGTGVDEQY
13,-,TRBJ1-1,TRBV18,ASSPRLTGNTEAF
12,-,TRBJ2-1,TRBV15,ATSRDRVGDEQF
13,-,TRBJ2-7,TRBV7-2,ASSLRGQVEYEQY
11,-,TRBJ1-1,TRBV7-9,ASSLEGNTEAF
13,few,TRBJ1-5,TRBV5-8,ASNDPASLGQPQH
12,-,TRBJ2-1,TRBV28,ATAGAGSYNEQF
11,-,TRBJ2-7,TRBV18,ASSRDRGYEQY
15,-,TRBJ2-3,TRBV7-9,ASSFGRLAIGADTQY
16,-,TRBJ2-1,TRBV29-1,SVPGTSGEPYAYNEQF
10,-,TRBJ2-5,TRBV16,ASSQSSETQY
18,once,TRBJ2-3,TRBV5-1,ASSTRGRGPSGWSTDTQY
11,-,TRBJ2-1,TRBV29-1,SVWTSGFNEQF
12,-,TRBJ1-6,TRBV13,ASSPGTANSPLH
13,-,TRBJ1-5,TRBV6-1,ASSQRTGSNQPQH
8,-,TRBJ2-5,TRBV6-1,ASRQETQY
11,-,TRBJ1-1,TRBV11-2,ASSLQAGTEAF
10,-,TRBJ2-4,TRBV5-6,ASSLGGDVRD
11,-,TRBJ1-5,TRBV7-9,ASSGQEGQPQH
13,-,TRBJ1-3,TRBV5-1,ASRTGGLSGNTIY
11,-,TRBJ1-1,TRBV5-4,ASSLAGATEAF
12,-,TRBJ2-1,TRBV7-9,ASRVGTGDNEQF
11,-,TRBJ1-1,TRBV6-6,TSSPVENTEAF
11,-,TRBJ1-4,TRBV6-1,ASSRQVNEKLF
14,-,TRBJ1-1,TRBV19,ASSMEALFMNTEAF
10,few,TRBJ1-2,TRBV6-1,ASSGTSYGYT
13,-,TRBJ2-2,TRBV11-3,ASSLRLQNTGELF
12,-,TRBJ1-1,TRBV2,ASTRWGGNTEAF
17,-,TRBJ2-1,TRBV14,ASSQVRSQGTRGRHEQF
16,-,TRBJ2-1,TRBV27,ASSLRLAGGSPYNEQF
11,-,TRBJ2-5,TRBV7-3,ASSPRAGETQY
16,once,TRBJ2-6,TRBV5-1,ASSLVPTGISGANVLT
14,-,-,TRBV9,ASSVLAGSGVYEQY
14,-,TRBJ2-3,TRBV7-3,ASSRGLAESTDTQY
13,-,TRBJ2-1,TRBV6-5,ASSSPAGQANEQF
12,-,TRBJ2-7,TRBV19,ASSPYTVSYEQY